The rows below give T cell receptor beta chains drawn from one sample of a study of cytomegalovirus exposure and HLA in healthy donors. Profiled with immunoSEQ multiplex PCR; TCRdb holds only in-frame clones, not every one. Here the sample spans about 180,000 clones, around 70% being singletons. Sequences were obtained from PBMCs. These receptors all come from a male donor in good health and CMV-seronegative. The CDR3 runs from the conserved cysteine through the conserved F or W. Fields, in order: J gene, V gene, CDR3 protein.

J gene: TRBJ1-1; V gene: TRBV27; CDR3 protein: CASYPGQDFTEAFF
J gene: TRBJ2-7; V gene: TRBV5-1; CDR3 protein: CASSSLDSYEQYF
J gene: TRBJ1-2; V gene: TRBV10-1; CDR3 protein: CASGQGSFQGYTF
J gene: TRBJ1-1; V gene: TRBV6-5; CDR3 protein: CASVDGVGTEAFF
J gene: TRBJ2-5; V gene: TRBV7-9; CDR3 protein: CASSHAMTGDETQYF
J gene: TRBJ2-3; V gene: TRBV5-1; CDR3 protein: CASSLAPLAGDTQYF
J gene: TRBJ2-1; V gene: TRBV12-5; CDR3 protein: CASGMARTSGTEQFF
J gene: TRBJ2-1; V gene: TRBV6-5; CDR3 protein: CASSGSNEQFF
J gene: TRBJ2-3; V gene: TRBV5-1; CDR3 protein: CASTQTGTGGGDTQYF
J gene: TRBJ2-7; V gene: TRBV7-8; CDR3 protein: CASSFTTSYRYEQYF
J gene: TRBJ2-7; V gene: TRBV10-3; CDR3 protein: CAGGTNYEQYF
J gene: TRBJ2-7; V gene: TRBV30; CDR3 protein: CAWSVLGRGYYEQYF
J gene: TRBJ2-7; V gene: TRBV6-6; CDR3 protein: CASSRGQTYEQYF
J gene: TRBJ2-1; V gene: TRBV7-3; CDR3 protein: CASSLTWGGDEQFF
J gene: TRBJ1-5; V gene: TRBV6-5; CDR3 protein: CASSRDSFNQPQHF
J gene: TRBJ2-4; V gene: TRBV2; CDR3 protein: CASLALAGGPLAKNIQYF
J gene: TRBJ2-1; V gene: TRBV6-5; CDR3 protein: CASSLYNEQFF
J gene: TRBJ1-6; V gene: TRBV6-1; CDR3 protein: CASTRQGQTPLHF
J gene: TRBJ2-1; V gene: TRBV19; CDR3 protein: CASSTLRWEQFF
J gene: TRBJ2-5; V gene: TRBV6-5; CDR3 protein: CASSTGLAGEQYF
J gene: TRBJ1-1; V gene: TRBV11-3; CDR3 protein: CASSPGTANTEAFF
J gene: TRBJ1-5; V gene: TRBV28; CDR3 protein: CASSPPDSRSQPQHF
J gene: TRBJ2-3; V gene: TRBV12-5; CDR3 protein: CASGPRGSGNTDTQYF
J gene: TRBJ2-7; V gene: TRBV28; CDR3 protein: CASKTGTAYEQYF
J gene: TRBJ2-3; V gene: TRBV28; CDR3 protein: CASSFKASGGSTDTQYF
J gene: TRBJ1-5; V gene: TRBV6-6; CDR3 protein: CASSRDSYQPQHF
J gene: TRBJ1-2; V gene: TRBV10-3; CDR3 protein: CAISESDTGGRNGYTF
J gene: TRBJ1-1; V gene: TRBV27; CDR3 protein: CASSLTGGRGTEAFF
J gene: TRBJ2-7; V gene: TRBV6-6; CDR3 protein: CASSLRQVSYEQYF
J gene: TRBJ2-3; V gene: TRBV28; CDR3 protein: CASSTGDGTDTQYF
J gene: TRBJ2-4; V gene: TRBV28; CDR3 protein: CASSSGPQSIQYF
J gene: TRBJ2-1; V gene: TRBV19; CDR3 protein: CASSKTGTYNEQFF
J gene: -; V gene: TRBV6-1; CDR3 protein: CASSEETSGAYEQYF
J gene: TRBJ1-2; V gene: TRBV19; CDR3 protein: CASMPGNTNYGYTF
J gene: TRBJ2-7; V gene: TRBV28; CDR3 protein: CASRGTSGRRLNEQYF
J gene: TRBJ2-2; V gene: TRBV7-3; CDR3 protein: CASSPNTGELFF
J gene: TRBJ2-1; V gene: TRBV27; CDR3 protein: CASRIRQGANEQFF
J gene: TRBJ1-2; V gene: TRBV30; CDR3 protein: CACGASQYRGANYGYTF